This T cell receptor beta chain was identified during a study of blood T cell repertoires in COVID-19. Study-wide context: COVID-19 samples, acute and convalescent, were from the United States, Italy and Spain.

The CDR3 contains 15 residues. V shed 2 bases and J shed 4 bases, with 14 bases lying between them. Germline V lookup: CDR1 MNHEY, CDR2 SVGAGI. In the authors' methods: Counts of nucleated cells, estimated from reference gene primer amplification, were obtained. Profiling relied on immunoSEQ multiplex PCR, and the TCRdb table lists in-frame clones only, not all of them. The D gene and trimming were derived from the DNA, and the V and J assignments and clone size from that table. The sample has 85,000 to 120,000 clones, over 70% seen once. The sequence derives from a human donor with acute or convalescent COVID-19. The donor label of this sample is uncertain. The chain carries TRBV6-5 and TRBJ1-1; TRBD1 might be the D (5 bases). The sample was peripheral blood. The CDR3 is CASSYGGERGTEAFF. In DNA form, the CDR3 reads TGTGCCAGCAGTTACGGAGGGGAGAGGGGCACTGAAGCTTTCTTT.